The source of this T cell receptor beta chain is a study of T-cell reconstitution after alpha-beta-depleted transplantation in children. This CDR3 is built from 14 residues. V lost 6 bases and J 1 base, leaving 12 bases between the germline ends. The TCRbeta library was prepared with unique molecular identifiers. MiXCR, run by TCRdb on the PCR reads, gives a single entry per CDR3 protein. The repertoire has about 610,000 distinct CDR3 sequences, about 10% of them found once; the top ten carry less than 5%. This clonotype was recorded a few times. This TCR derives from a human donor who donated a stem cell graft to a child with acute myeloid leukemia. The sample here was PBMCs from the stem cell graft donor, taken from the stem cell graft. The chain couples TRBV12-3 or TRBV12-4 to TRBJ1-1, with TRBD1 as a possible D gene (5 bases). The CDR3 region has the DNA TGTGCCAGCAGGTCGACAGCGAAGAACACTGAAGCTTTCTTT. This sequence encodes CASRSTAKNTEAFF.